This T cell receptor (beta chain) was sequenced during a study of technical replicates of blood from a few donors. Assay: immunoSEQ multiplex PCR; the TCRdb copy retains only in-frame clones and omits some. The data show about 63,000 clones, around nine tenths seen once. Germline V CDR1 and CDR2: MRHNA, SNTAGT. The CDR3 has 16 amino acids. Trimming removed 0 bases from V and 6 bases from J; junction bases left unmatched: 7. The receptor was isolated from a human donor in good health. Some clones in this sample may be carry-over from other donors' samples. The J gene is TRBJ2-1, the V gene TRBV6-4, with TRBD2 identical over 8 bases. Material for sequencing was PBMCs. Here the CDR3 reads CASSDSGLAGPNEQFF. CDR3 nucleotide sequence: TGTGCCAGCAGTGACTCGGGGCTAGCGGGTCCCAATGAGCAGTTCTTC.